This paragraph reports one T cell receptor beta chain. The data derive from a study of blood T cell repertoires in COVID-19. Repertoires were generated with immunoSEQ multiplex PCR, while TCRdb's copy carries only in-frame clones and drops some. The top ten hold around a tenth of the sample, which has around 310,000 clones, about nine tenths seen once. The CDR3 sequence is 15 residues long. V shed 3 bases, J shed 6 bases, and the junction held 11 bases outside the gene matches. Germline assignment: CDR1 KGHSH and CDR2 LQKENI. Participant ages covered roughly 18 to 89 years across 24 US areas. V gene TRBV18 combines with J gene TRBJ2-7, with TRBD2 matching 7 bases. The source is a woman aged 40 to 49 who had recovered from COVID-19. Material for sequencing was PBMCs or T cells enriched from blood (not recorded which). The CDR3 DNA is TGTGCCAGCTCACCGGGGCGGGAGAGGGTTGCCGAGCAGTACTTC. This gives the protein CASSPGRERVAEQYF.